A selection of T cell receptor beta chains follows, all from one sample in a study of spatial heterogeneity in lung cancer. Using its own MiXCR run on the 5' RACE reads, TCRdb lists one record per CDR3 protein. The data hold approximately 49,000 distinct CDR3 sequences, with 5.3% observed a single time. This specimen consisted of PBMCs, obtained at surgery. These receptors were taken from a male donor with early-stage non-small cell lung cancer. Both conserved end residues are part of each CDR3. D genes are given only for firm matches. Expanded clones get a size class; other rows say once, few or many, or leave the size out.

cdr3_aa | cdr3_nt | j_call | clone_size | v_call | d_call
CASSNRGPNNEQFF | TGTGCCAGCAGCAATCGGGGTCCCAACAATGAGCAGTTCTTC | TRBJ2-1 | many | TRBV21-1 | .
CASSLGPLSYNEQFF | TGTGCCAGCAGCTTAGGGCCCCTCTCCTACAATGAGCAGTTCTTC | TRBJ2-1 | many | TRBV7-2 | .
CASNRFGDEKLFF | TGTGCCAGCAACCGGTTCGGAGATGAAAAACTGTTTTTT | TRBJ1-4 | many | TRBV7-2 | .
CASSATRPRDEQFF | TGTGCCAGCAGCGCGACTAGGCCTAGGGATGAGCAGTTCTTC | TRBJ2-1 | many | TRBV9 | .
CASSIGMNTEAFF | TGTGCCAGTAGTATAGGGATGAACACTGAAGCTTTCTTT | TRBJ1-1 | . | TRBV19 | .
CASSLPTGGNTIYF | TGTGCCAGCAGTTTACCGACAGGTGGAAACACCATATATTTT | TRBJ1-3 | few | TRBV28 | .
CASSDYGEAFF | TGTGCCAGCAGTGACTATGGGGAAGCTTTCTTT | TRBJ1-1 | . | TRBV6-2/TRBV6-3 | .
CASSYPDGLETQYF | TGTGCCAGCAGTTACCCGGACGGGTTGGAGACCCAGTACTTC | TRBJ2-5 | . | TRBV6-6 | .
CWSGEQFF | TGCTGGAGCGGTGAGCAGTTCTTC | TRBJ2-1 | many | TRBV14 | .
CASSLEGMAGNTIYF | TGTGCCAGCAGCTTAGAGGGCATGGCTGGAAACACCATATATTTT | TRBJ1-3 | few | TRBV7-6 | .
CAWSVMGPSYEQYF | TGTGCCTGGAGTGTAATGGGTCCCTCCTACGAGCAGTACTTC | TRBJ2-7 | many | TRBV30 | .
CASSSGSITDTQYF | TGCGCCAGCAGCTCCGGGAGTATCACAGATACGCAGTATTTT | TRBJ2-3 | few | TRBV5-1 | .
CSATNPDPRRNNEQFF | TGCAGTGCCACCAACCCCGACCCCCGACGAAACAATGAGCAGTTCTTC | TRBJ2-1 | few | TRBV20-1 | .
CASSSIPGKNSPLHF | TGCGCCAGCAGCTCTATTCCGGGCAAGAATTCACCCCTCCACTTT | TRBJ1-6 | many | TRBV5-1 | .
CSGLAGSDEQFF | TGCAGTGGACTAGCGGGTAGCGATGAGCAGTTCTTC | TRBJ2-1 | many | TRBV20-1 | TRBD2
CASSTSGITEAFF | TGTGCCAGCAGCACCTCAGGGATTACTGAAGCTTTCTTT | TRBJ1-1 | many | TRBV7-3 | .
CASSQGGGAYEQYF | TGTGCCAGCAGCCAAGGGGGGGGTGCCTACGAGCAGTACTTC | TRBJ2-7 | many | TRBV3-1 | TRBD2
CATAGWYLGTDTQYF | TGTGCCACCGCAGGATGGTACCTGGGGACAGATACGCAGTATTTT | TRBJ2-3 | . | TRBV6-2/TRBV6-3 | .
CASSRSGEYQETQYF | TGTGCCAGCAGTCGAAGCGGGGAGTACCAAGAGACCCAGTACTTC | TRBJ2-5 | many | TRBV12-3/TRBV12-4 | TRBD2
CASSPLISYEQYF | TGTGCCAGCAGTCCCCTCATATCCTACGAGCAGTACTTC | TRBJ2-7 | many | TRBV27 | .
CSASSGAVYNEQFF | TGCAGTGCTTCTAGCGGGGCAGTCTACAATGAGCAGTTCTTC | TRBJ2-1 | many | TRBV20-1 | TRBD2
CSAGRAQAWDEQFF | TGCAGCGCCGGCCGAGCGCAAGCCTGGGATGAGCAGTTCTTC | TRBJ2-1 | many | TRBV29-1 | .
CSASGTPQETQYF | TGCAGTGCTTCCGGGACACCCCAAGAGACCCAGTACTTC | TRBJ2-5 | many | TRBV20-1 | .
CASSEGPDTEAFF | TGTGCCAGCAGTGAAGGTCCGGACACTGAAGCTTTCTTT | TRBJ1-1 | few | TRBV6-1 | .
CASSYPTGVTDTQYF | TGTGCCAGCAGTTACCCCACGGGCGTCACAGATACGCAGTATTTT | TRBJ2-3 | many | TRBV6-2/TRBV6-3 | .
CASSLSASGTTDTQYF | TGTGCCAGCAGCTTATCGGCTAGCGGGACCACAGATACGCAGTATTTT | TRBJ2-3 | many | TRBV7-9 | TRBD2
CSARDWGSAADTQYF | TGCAGTGCTAGAGATTGGGGGAGTGCCGCAGATACGCAGTATTTT | TRBJ2-3 | many | TRBV20-1 | .
CASRYSARGEHGYTF | TGTGCCAGTAGATACTCCGCTAGAGGGGAACATGGCTACACCTTC | TRBJ1-2 | many | TRBV19 | .
CSVDGDYGYTF | TGCAGCGTTGACGGAGACTATGGCTACACCTTC | TRBJ1-2 | many | TRBV29-1 | .
CASSLWGGNEQFF | TGTGCCAGCAGCTTATGGGGTGGCAATGAGCAGTTCTTC | TRBJ2-1 | many | TRBV7-2 | .
CASRELPASNQPQHF | TGTGCCAGCAGGGAACTTCCGGCCAGCAATCAGCCCCAGCATTTT | TRBJ1-5 | many | TRBV6-1 | .
CASSLYRGTEAFF | TGTGCCAGCAGTTTATACAGGGGGACTGAAGCTTTCTTT | TRBJ1-1 | many | TRBV12-3/TRBV12-4 | TRBD1
CASSQEVRGTMNTEAFF | TGCGCCAGCAGCCAAGAGGTGAGGGGAACGATGAACACTGAAGCTTTCTTT | TRBJ1-1 | many | TRBV4-1 | .
CASSQSRTGAYEQYF | TGTGCCAGCAGCCAATCCAGGACAGGTGCCTACGAGCAGTACTTC | TRBJ2-7 | many | TRBV3-1 | TRBD1
CASIGVNTGELFF | TGTGCCAGCATTGGGGTTAACACCGGGGAGCTGTTTTTT | TRBJ2-2 | many | TRBV28 | .
CASSFRDSDYGYTF | TGCGCCAGCAGCTTCCGGGACAGTGACTATGGCTACACCTTC | TRBJ1-2 | many | TRBV5-1 | TRBD1
CASSPAGTGGSGANVLTF | TGCGCCAGCAGCCCAGCCGGGACAGGGGGTTCTGGGGCCAACGTCCTGACTTTC | TRBJ2-6 | many | TRBV4-3 | TRBD1
CSVAKTGLATEAFF | TGCAGCGTGGCTAAGACAGGACTAGCCACTGAAGCTTTCTTT | TRBJ1-1 | many | TRBV29-1 | .
CASSGQGFAEKLFF | TGCGCCAGCAGCGGCCAGGGATTTGCTGAAAAACTGTTTTTT | TRBJ1-4 | few | TRBV5-1 | .
CASSPRGGTGLEKLFF | TGTGCCAGTAGTCCTCGTGGGGGTACGGGCCTAGAAAAACTGTTTTTT | TRBJ1-4 | many | TRBV19 | .
CSARHSSFGTSGSMPNEQYF | TGCAGTGCTAGACACAGCTCATTCGGGACTAGCGGGAGTATGCCAAACGAGCAGTACTTC | TRBJ2-7 | many | TRBV20-1 | TRBD2
CASSLGEGTSSHEQFF | TGTGCCAGCAGCTTAGGGGAGGGGACTAGCTCCCATGAGCAGTTCTTC | TRBJ2-1 | . | TRBV7-6 | TRBD2
CSANPLSGLAGGSTDTQYF | TGCAGTGCAAACCCACTTTCGGGACTAGCGGGAGGAAGCACAGATACGCAGTATTTT | TRBJ2-3 | many | TRBV20-1 | TRBD2
CASSQVLGTNSPLHF | TGTGCCAGCAGCCAAGTGCTTGGGACTAATTCACCCCTCCACTTT | TRBJ1-6 | many | TRBV14 | .
CASSLPAGSGNTIYF | TGTGCCAGCAGCCTCCCCGCAGGCTCTGGAAACACCATATATTTT | TRBJ1-3 | many | TRBV5-6 | .